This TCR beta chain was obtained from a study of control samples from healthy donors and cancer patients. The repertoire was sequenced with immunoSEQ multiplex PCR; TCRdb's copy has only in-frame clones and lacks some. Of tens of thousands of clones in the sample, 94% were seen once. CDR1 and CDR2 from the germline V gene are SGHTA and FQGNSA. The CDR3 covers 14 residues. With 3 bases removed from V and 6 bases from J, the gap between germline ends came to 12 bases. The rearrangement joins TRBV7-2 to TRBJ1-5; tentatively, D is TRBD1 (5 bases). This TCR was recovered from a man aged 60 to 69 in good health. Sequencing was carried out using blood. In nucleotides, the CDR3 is TGTGCCAGCAGCTTGAGCCAGGGAAGTCAGCCCCAGCATTTT. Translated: CASSLSQGSQPQHF.